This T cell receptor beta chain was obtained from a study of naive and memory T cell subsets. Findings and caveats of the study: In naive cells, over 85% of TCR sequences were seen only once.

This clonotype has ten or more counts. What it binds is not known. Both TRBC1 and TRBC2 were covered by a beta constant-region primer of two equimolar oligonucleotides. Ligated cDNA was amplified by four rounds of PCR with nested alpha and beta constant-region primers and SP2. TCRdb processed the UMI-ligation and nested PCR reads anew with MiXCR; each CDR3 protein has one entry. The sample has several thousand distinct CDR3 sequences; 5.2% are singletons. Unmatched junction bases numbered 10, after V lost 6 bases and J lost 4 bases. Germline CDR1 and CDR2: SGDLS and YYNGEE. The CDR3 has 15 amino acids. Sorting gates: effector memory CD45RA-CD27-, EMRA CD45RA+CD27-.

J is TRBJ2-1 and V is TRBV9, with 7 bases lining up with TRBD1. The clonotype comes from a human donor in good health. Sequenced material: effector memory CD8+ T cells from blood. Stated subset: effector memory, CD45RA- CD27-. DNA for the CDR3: TGTGCCAGCACCCCGGGGACAGATTCGTACAATGAGCAGTTCTTC. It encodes CASTPGTDSYNEQFF.